This T cell receptor beta chain was identified during a study of vaccination and CD4 T cells after COVID-19. The treatment: approximately 11-day PBMC culture with coronavirus spike peptide pools or control peptides (ViraFEST assay). This clonotype was detected a few times. Antigen: not known. The V gene's germline CDR1 is MNHNS and CDR2 SASEGT. Trimming took off 9 bases at V and 4 bases at J, with 11 bases between the two ends. The CDR3 sequence is 12 residues long. The Oncomine TCR Beta short-read assay was what sequenced the DNA obtained from cultured CD4+ T cells. One entry per CDR3 protein, called by TCRdb with MiXCR from the PCR reads. The repertoire consists of about 3,200 distinct CDR3 sequences, with 24% occurring once and the leading ten covering 40% to 60%.

The receptor's source is a human donor who had recovered from COVID-19. The V call is TRBV6-1, the J call TRBJ2-3, with D unresolved. Sequenced here: CD4+ T cells from blood, cultured in vitro, sampled after SARS-CoV-2 vaccination. CDR3 coding DNA: TGTGCCAGTGCAGTGGGCCCAGATACGCAGTATTTT. Translating gives CASAVGPDTQYF.